Listed below are T cell receptor beta chains from one sample, sequenced in a study of T cell responses to AZD1222 COVID-19 vaccine. The assay was immunoSEQ multiplex PCR, and TCRdb's table has in-frame clones only and misses some. The table shows 120,000 to 150,000 clones, with approximately 91% occurring only once. The source was peripheral blood, collected on day 0 of AZD1222 vaccination. The receptors come from an adult in good health. CDR3s leave out the opening cysteine and the closing phenylalanine or tryptophan. The order of the fields is clone size, V gene, J gene, CDR3 protein. Where a row states a size, it is once, few, many or the class of an expanded clone; other rows omit it.

-	TRBV5-1	TRBJ1-1	ASSLGSGGTEAF
once	TRBV3-1/TRBV3-2	TRBJ1-3	ASSQRQGARVGTGNTIY
-	TRBV6-5	TRBJ1-1	ASSWGLEAF
-	TRBV7-8	TRBJ2-7	ASSLASRQAGREQY
-	TRBV4-1	TRBJ2-1	ASSPVGQAGEIYNEQF
-	TRBV19	TRBJ1-1	ATRDDGRTEAF
-	TRBV7-8	TRBJ2-3	ASSPLGSTDTQY
-	TRBV3-1/TRBV3-2	TRBJ2-1	ASSQDREDYNEQF
-	TRBV7-2	TRBJ1-2	ASRGTFSNYGYT
-	TRBV5-1	TRBJ2-7	ASSLVGAEQY
few	TRBV5-1	TRBJ2-7	ASSPASGSFYEQY
-	TRBV28	TRBJ2-5	ASSPYRLAGGQETQY
-	TRBV10-3	TRBJ2-7	AISESDSRGQY
-	TRBV6-5	TRBJ1-2	ASRSDQGPRYGYT
-	TRBV7-6	TRBJ2-5	ASSLRGDPYQETQY
-	TRBV5-5	TRBJ1-2	ASSPWDGNYGYT
-	TRBV7-8	TRBJ2-1	ASTSQRPVNAAPYNEQF
few	TRBV2	TRBJ1-2	ARSRGGDYGYT
-	TRBV30	TRBJ2-1	AWDAPTGSGPYNEQF
-	TRBV5-4	TRBJ2-7	ASRAGGRYEQY
-	TRBV28	TRBJ2-7	ASSIDSEVHYEQY
once	TRBV7-2	TRBJ2-1	ASSRSGRATYNEQF
-	TRBV10-1	TRBJ2-7	ASTDRHYEQY
-	TRBV2	TRBJ1-2	ASSDQGGAYGYT
-	TRBV18	TRBJ1-3	ASSQTGPVPVSGNTIY
-	TRBV29-1	TRBJ1-2	SVLGPHYGYT
-	TRBV12-5	TRBJ2-1	ASGPPAGAWNEQF
few	TRBV27	TRBJ2-5	ASSTREETQY
-	TRBV11-2	TRBJ1-1	ASSLAGRGRSEAF
-	TRBV5-1	TRBJ1-2	ASSPPRPNYGYT
-	TRBV6-1	TRBJ1-4	ASSEVQGSVGDEKLF
once	TRBV19	TRBJ2-1	AKPQGLDGGMYEQF
-	TRBV7-8	TRBJ2-7	ASSLLRGASYEQY
-	TRBV19	TRBJ1-2	ASSIPRTGQRIYGYT
-	TRBV5-1	TRBJ2-3	ASSLGGAGDTQY
-	TRBV5-1	TRBJ2-7	ASSVTSGSYYEQY
-	TRBV18	TRBJ1-5	ASSPFGDLNQPQH
once	TRBV14	TRBJ1-6	ASSQVKNRGTLH
-	TRBV29-1	TRBJ1-1	SVLPMGTSNTEAF
-	TRBV9	TRBJ2-7	ASRGQNSYEQY
-	TRBV4-2	TRBJ2-1	ASSQPLEEAPYNEQF
-	TRBV6-5	TRBJ1-2	ANRGGDYGYT
-	TRBV9	TRBJ2-7	ASSLGEGGYEQY
-	TRBV5-4	TRBJ1-1	ASSFSGGQTEAF
-	TRBV11-2	TRBJ1-6	ASSLGRSSYNSPLH
-	TRBV5-1	TRBJ2-5	ASSGKAVETQY
-	TRBV27	TRBJ2-6	ASRPGFSGANVLT
-	TRBV27	TRBJ1-1	ASSPGQGPEAF
-	TRBV15	TRBJ2-7	ATSRGGGPGEQY
-	TRBV12-3/TRBV12-4	TRBJ2-5	ASSLQETQY
once	TRBV15	TRBJ1-1	ATSRDREGLGTEAF
-	TRBV25-1	TRBJ1-2	ASSLLGTGPYGYT
-	TRBV27	TRBJ2-1	ASKHQTSRPYNEQF
-	TRBV6-6	TRBJ2-3	ASSYERGLDTQY
once	TRBV4-1	TRBJ1-1	ASSQALVLNTEAF
-	TRBV27	TRBJ2-7	ASSFRDTRSEQY
-	TRBV18	TRBJ2-1	ASSPPAGKYNEQF
once	TRBV6-5	TRBJ2-4	ASSTQGLAKNIQY
-	TRBV5-1	TRBJ1-4	ASSLLAPGADEKLF